This TCR beta chain was captured by sequencing in a study of OX40 agonist ivuxolimab in advanced cancers. As for the study in general: Anti-PD-1, anti-PD-L1 or anti-CTLA-4 therapy given earlier was allowed, and roughly 40% had some.

Profiling relied on immunoSEQ multiplex PCR, and the TCRdb table lists in-frame clones only, not all of them. The table has tens of thousands of clones, approximately 80% seen once. Blood samples were obtained at baseline, cycle 4 day 1, and cycle 7 day 1. In regard to this clone: Its antigen is unidentified.

Germline V CDR1 and CDR2: SGHAT, FQNNGV. The CDR3 is made up of 13 amino acids. Trimming left V 2 bases short and J 3 bases short, with 8 bases between. Study-level points and caveats: Averaged across samples, CD8+ T cells carried more expanded clones than CD4+ did. Some of the nonresponding patients also showed low levels of normalized T-cell clonal expansion.

Here the sequenced sample was CD4+ or CD8+ T cells sorted from blood, taken in a trial of the OX40 agonist ivuxolimab. This receptor was identified in an adult with an advanced solid tumor such as melanoma, head and neck, liver or kidney cancer. This chain uses TRBV11-2 with TRBJ2-7; D is unclear. The CDR3 reads CASSLSQLYEQYF. The DNA for the CDR3 is TGTGCCAGCAGCTTATCACAACTCTACGAGCAGTACTTC.